This section outlines one T cell receptor beta chain sequence together with its context. The data originate from a study of control samples from healthy donors and cancer patients. Germline assignment: CDR1 WSHSY and CDR2 SAAADI. The CDR3 runs 14 residues. V shed 7 bases and J shed 4 bases, with 16 bases lying between them. Assay used: immunoSEQ multiplex PCR; TCRdb lists only in-frame clones, some missing. The data contain approximately 150,000 clones, around 90% of them singletons. The chain joins TRBV10-2 to TRBJ1-2; D is unclear. The source material was blood. This receptor was identified in a woman aged 25 to 39 in good health. The CDR3 spells CASKEEGTSYGYTF. CDR3 in DNA: TGCGCCAGCAAAGAGGAGGGAACCAGCTATGGCTACACCTTC.